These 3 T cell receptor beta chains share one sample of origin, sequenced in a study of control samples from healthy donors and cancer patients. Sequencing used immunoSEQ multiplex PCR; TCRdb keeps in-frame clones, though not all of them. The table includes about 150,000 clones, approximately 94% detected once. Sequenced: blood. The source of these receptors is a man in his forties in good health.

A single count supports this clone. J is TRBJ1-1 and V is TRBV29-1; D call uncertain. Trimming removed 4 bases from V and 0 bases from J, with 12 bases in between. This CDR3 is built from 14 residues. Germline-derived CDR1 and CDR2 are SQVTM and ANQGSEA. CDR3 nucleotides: TGCAGCGTTGTTCGGCAGAACATGAACACTGAAGCTTTCTTT. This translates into CSVVRQNMNTEAFF.

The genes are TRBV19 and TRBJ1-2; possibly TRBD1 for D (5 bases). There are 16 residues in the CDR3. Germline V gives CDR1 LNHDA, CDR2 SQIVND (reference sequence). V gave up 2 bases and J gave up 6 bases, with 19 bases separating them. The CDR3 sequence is CASSIISGPRGHGYTF. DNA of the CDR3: TGTGCCAGTAGTATAATCTCTGGTCCTCGGGGACATGGCTACACCTTC. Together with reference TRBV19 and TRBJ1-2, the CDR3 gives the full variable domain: DGGITQSPKYLFRKEGQNVTLSCEQNLNHDAMYWYRQDPGQGLRLIYYSQIVNDFQKGDIAEGYSVSREKKESFPLTVTSAQKNPTAFYLCASSIISGPRGHGYTFGSGTRLTVV.

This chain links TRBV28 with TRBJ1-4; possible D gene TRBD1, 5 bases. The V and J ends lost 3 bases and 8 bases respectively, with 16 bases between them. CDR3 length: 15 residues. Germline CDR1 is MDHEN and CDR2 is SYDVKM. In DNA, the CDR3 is TGTGCCAGCAGTTTCCGAGACAGCCGGGGAGAAAAACTGTTTTTT. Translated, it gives CASSFRDSRGEKLFF.